This T cell receptor beta chain was sequenced in a study of blood T cell repertoires in COVID-19. Study details: COVID-19 samples from acute and convalescent phases originated in the United States, Italy and Spain. The analysed material was cDNA or gDNA that came from T cells, B-cell-depleted T cells, or PBMCs.

The authors' processing: How many nucleated cells were present was estimated from reference gene primer amplification. Repertoires were generated with immunoSEQ multiplex PCR, while TCRdb's copy carries only in-frame clones and drops some. D and trimming were read from the DNA, whereas the V and J calls and clone size are those reported in that table. The sample has around 330,000 clones, approximately 88% seen once. This receptor was taken from a woman between 45 and 65 years old with active or convalescent COVID-19. Sequences were obtained from peripheral blood.

CDR3 sequence: CASSPGRGDTQYF. The CDR3 region has the DNA TGTGCCAGCTCACCCGGTCGGGGAGATACGCAGTATTTT. The chain is built from TRBV18 and TRBJ2-3, with a tentative D call TRBD2 (5 bases). V lost 3 bases to trimming and J lost 5 bases, with 9 bases between them. Germline loops: CDR1 KGHSH, CDR2 LQKENI. The CDR3 has 13 residues.